The subject of this entry is one T cell receptor (beta chain). The antigen remains undetermined. In the PCR, 60 Vbeta and 13 Jbeta primers were used. The table came from immunoSEQ multiplex PCR; TCRdb's copy has only in-frame clones and leaves some out. The sample includes about 180,000 clones, under 80% of them seen just once. The source of the sample is a study of cytomegalovirus exposure and HLA in healthy donors. General study points: V segments that were indistinguishable, TRBV6-2 and TRBV6-3 among them, were omitted from analysis. Across all donors, roughly uniform sequencing depth was an assumption of the presence/absence analyses. More clonal expansion characterized HLA-associated TCR beta chains than equally common others in a later analysis.

CDR3 length equals 13 residues. Trimming took off 0 bases at V and 6 bases at J, with 6 bases between the two ends. The V gene's germline CDR1 is LGHNT and CDR2 FRNRAP. V usage is TRBV12-5 and J usage is TRBJ2-1, with D possibly matching TRBD2 (5 bases). The receptor's source is a woman between 45 and 60 years old in good health and CMV-seropositive. The specimen was PBMCs. CDR3 bases: TGTGCTAGTGGTTTGGTGGGAGTCAATGAGCAGTTCTTC. Its translation is CASGLVGVNEQFF.